A single sample gave rise to the 26 T cell receptor beta chains below, sequenced in a study of blood T cell repertoires in COVID-19 (dated by TCRdb to about 2020). The library was prepared using the immunoSEQ multiplex PCR assay. TCRdb holds this immuneACCESS table with in-frame rearrangements only. Some clones are missing; in checked studies, unresolved V genes explain under half, and the rest has no known cause. The sample yields approximately 50,000 clones; around 90% were counted once. About 6.3% of the sample rests with the top ten. Sample: peripheral blood. All receptors come from a man aged 50 to 59 with active COVID-19.

This chain joins TRBV30 and TRBJ1-1; no definite D call. This CDR3 region has 12 residues. Germline V CDR1 and CDR2: GTSNPN, SVGIG (reference sequence). The ends were cut back, 0 bases at V and 3 bases at J, with 5 bases in the middle. The DNA of the CDR3 is TGTGCCTGGAGTGTCGTTGACACTGAAGCTTTCTTT. Translated, it gives CAWSVVDTEAFF.

The sample holds one count of this clone. The rearrangement links TRBV18 to TRBJ1-1; weak D call: TRBD1 (5 bases). The CDR3 totals 18 residues. V was clipped by 1 base and J by 4 bases, with 22 bases between them. Germline V lookup: CDR1 KGHSH, CDR2 LQKENI. The CDR3 DNA reads TGTGCCAGCTCACCACTTCAACGCATTGGGGGGACGGGCACTGAAGCTTTCTTT. Amino acid sequence: CASSPLQRIGGTGTEAFF.

The chain uses TRBV2 and TRBJ2-7; 9 bases fit TRBD1. Germline CDR1 reads SNHLY; CDR2 reads FYNNEI. J gave up 5 bases and V 8 bases, and 10 bases lay outside the gene matches. This CDR3 region has 14 residues. The CDR3 DNA reads as TGTGCCAGCCAAAAATTACAGGGGGCTAACGAGCAGTACTTC. It is translated as CASQKLQGANEQYF.

The chain has TRBV18 and TRBJ2-3; 9 bases are a match to TRBD1. CDR3 length: 16 amino acids. V shed 1 base and J 4 bases; nucleotides not matched to a gene: 6. Germline V gene lookup returns CDR1 KGHSH and CDR2 LQKENI. CDR3 DNA: TGTGCCAGCTCACCACGACAACAGGGGGCCGCAGATACGCAGTATTTT. It encodes CASSPRQQGAADTQYF.

The J gene is TRBJ2-5, the V gene TRBV28; 8 bases are shared with TRBD1. V lost 5 bases to trimming and J lost 2 bases; unmatched junction nucleotides: 4. The germline V gene encodes CDR1 MDHEN and CDR2 SYDVKM. This CDR3 spans 14 amino acids. CDR3 DNA sequence: TGTGCCAGCAGTGACCGGGACAGGCAAGAGACCCAGTACTTC. Protein sequence: CASSDRDRQETQYF.

This clone was seen once. The CDR3 here is CAISEGGQSTDTQYF. The CDR3 DNA follows: TGTGCCATCAGTGAGGGGGGACAGAGCACAGATACGCAGTATTTT. The J gene is TRBJ2-3, the V gene TRBV10-3, with 7 positions matching TRBD1. There are 15 residues in the CDR3. Germline V CDR1 and CDR2: ENHRY, SYGVKD. J was trimmed by 0 bases and V by 2 bases; bases with no gene match: 2.

The chain combines TRBV3-1 (or the pseudogene TRBV3-2) with TRBJ1-3, with no clear D. The CDR3 sequence is 15 residues long. CDR1 is LGHDT, CDR2 YNNKEL, per germline (reference sequence). Trimming removed 0 bases at V and 1 base at J, with 7 bases between. The CDR3 region has the DNA TGTGCCAGCAGCCAAGACACACTATCTGGAAACACCATATATTTT. It codes for CASSQDTLSGNTIYF.

This rearrangement joins TRBV30 to TRBJ1-1, with 8 bases matching TRBD1. The CDR3 runs 14 residues. V shed 4 bases and J 1 base; nucleotides not matched to a gene: 5. Germline CDR1 is GTSNPN and CDR2 is SVGIG (reference sequence). CDR3 nucleotide sequence: TGTGCCTGGAAGAGACAGGGGACGAACACTGAAGCTTTCTTT. Its protein is CAWKRQGTNTEAFF.

The chain has TRBV5-5 and TRBJ1-6; a possible D gene is TRBD1 (6 bases). Trimming took off 0 bases at V and 7 bases at J, with 11 bases between the two ends. Germline CDR1 reads SGHKS; CDR2 reads YYEKEE (reference sequence). CDR3 length: 15 amino acids. CDR3 amino acids: CASSLAGQPNSPLHF. CDR3 DNA: TGTGCCAGCAGCTTGGCCGGACAGCCAAATTCACCCCTCCACTTT.

V gene TRBV15 combines with J gene TRBJ1-1; tentative D call: TRBD1 (5 bases). Trimming took off 0 bases at V and 1 base at J, with 12 bases between the two ends. From germline, CDR1 is LNHNV and CDR2 YYDKDF (reference sequence). CDR3 length: 16 residues. The CDR3 loop is CATSRDIGVGNTEAFF. CDR3 coding DNA: TGTGCCACCAGCAGAGATATAGGGGTCGGGAACACTGAAGCTTTCTTT.

The sample holds a few counts of this clone. The J gene is TRBJ2-1, the V gene TRBV4-1; 8 bases line up with TRBD1. CDR1 is MGHRA and CDR2 is YSYEKL in the germline V gene. Trimming removed 1 base from V and 3 bases from J; junction bases left unmatched: 8. This CDR3 is 17 amino acids long. The CDR3: CASSQAAQGVLYNEQFF. CDR3 coding DNA: TGCGCCAGCAGCCAAGCGGCACAGGGGGTTCTCTACAATGAGCAGTTCTTC.

The chain carries TRBV19 and TRBJ1-6; TRBD1 might be the D (5 bases). CDR3 size: 14 residues. Trimming pared 3 bases from V and 10 bases from J, leaving 13 bases between. Germline V lookup: CDR1 LNHDA, CDR2 SQIVND (reference sequence). This chain's CDR3 is CASSIGAGESPLHF. CDR3 coding DNA: TGTGCCAGTAGTATCGGCGCGGGGGAGTCACCCCTCCACTTT. The whole variable domain, remainder taken from reference TRBV19 and TRBJ1-6, is DGGITQSPKYLFRKEGQNVTLSCEQNLNHDAMYWYRQDPGQGLRLIYYSQIVNDFQKGDIAEGYSVSREKKESFPLTVTSAQKNPTAFYLCASSIGAGESPLHFGNGTRLTVT.

The rearrangement joins TRBV11-1 to TRBJ2-7; 10 bases are a match to TRBD2. The V segment lost 5 bases and the J segment 4 bases; nucleotides outside the gene matches: 8. CDR3 size: 15 residues. Germline CDR1 SGHAT, CDR2 FQDESV (reference sequence). The CDR3, as DNA: TGTGCCAGCAGCCCGGACGGGACTAGCGAGTACGAGCAGTACTTC. Amino acids: CASSPDGTSEYEQYF.

This chain joins TRBV4-1 and TRBJ1-4; D gene unclear. V was trimmed by 0 bases and J by 2 bases, leaving 19 bases between them. The CDR3 is 19 residues long. Per the germline V gene, CDR1 is MGHRA and CDR2 is YSYEKL. CDR3 DNA sequence: TGCGCCAGCAGCCAAGATGAAGGCTATCGGAGTCCGACTAATGAAAAACTGTTTTTT. Its protein product is CASSQDEGYRSPTNEKLFF.

This clone was seen a few times. This rearrangement joins TRBV12-3 or TRBV12-4 to TRBJ2-7; tentatively, D is TRBD1 (5 bases). The CDR3 has 12 amino acids. Trimming cost V 8 bases and J 2 bases, with 10 bases left between them. This CDR3 reads CASGRAPYEQYF. The CDR3 DNA reads as TGTGCCAGCGGCAGGGCTCCCTACGAGCAGTACTTC.

V usage is TRBV28 and J usage is TRBJ2-5, with TRBD2 as a possible D gene (6 bases). With 3 bases removed from V and 5 bases from J, the gap between germline ends came to 19 bases. CDR1 and CDR2 (germline): MDHEN, SYDVKM. CDR3 length: 16 amino acids. The CDR3, as DNA: TGTGCCAGCAGTTTTTTACCCCCGCGGGGTTCGGAGACCCAGTACTTC. As protein: CASSFLPPRGSETQYF.

The table lists this clone with a count of one. The chain is built from TRBV5-1 and TRBJ1-2; perhaps TRBD1 as D (5 bases). The CDR3 consists of 14 residues. Trimming removed 4 bases at V and 1 base at J, with 11 bases between. Germline V gene sequence: CDR1 SGHRS, CDR2 YFSETQ. The CDR3 reads CASSPLRVNYGYTF. In DNA form, the CDR3 reads TGCGCCAGCAGCCCCCTCAGGGTTAACTATGGCTACACCTTC.

V gene TRBV27 combines with J gene TRBJ1-2, with 9 bases matching TRBD1. Germline trimming cut 5 bases from V and 8 bases from J; bases unmatched to any gene: 6. Germline CDR1 reads MNHEY; CDR2 reads SMNVEV (reference sequence). The CDR3 consists of 13 residues. Here the CDR3 DNA reads TGTGCCAGCAGTCGAACGACAGGGGGAGGCTACACCTTC. Translated, it gives CASSRTTGGGYTF.

V is TRBV6-5 and J is TRBJ1-5; 9 positions match TRBD1. The CDR3 spans 14 residues. The germline gives CDR1 MNHEY, CDR2 SVGAGI. J lost 7 bases, V lost 2 bases, and 3 bases had no gene match. The CDR3 reads CASSYGQGRQPQHF. The CDR3 coding sequence is TGTGCCAGCAGTTACGGACAGGGGAGACAGCCCCAGCATTTT.

The chain is built from TRBV10-2 and TRBJ1-6; D call uncertain. This CDR3 comprises 12 residues. Germline loops: CDR1 WSHSY, CDR2 SAAADI. The ends were cut back, 6 bases at V and 8 bases at J, with 8 bases in the middle. CDR3 coding DNA: TGCGCCAGCAGGAGGGTGGATTCACCCCTCCACTTT. Residues: CASRRVDSPLHF.

The chain recombines TRBV5-4 with TRBJ2-3, with 10 bases identical to TRBD2. The length of the CDR3 is 16 residues. V lost 4 bases to trimming and J lost 0 bases; unmatched junction nucleotides: 5. Germline V gene lookup returns CDR1 SGHNT and CDR2 YYREEE (reference sequence). This chain's CDR3 is CASSEGLAASTDTQYF. In DNA form, the CDR3 reads TGTGCCAGCAGCGAAGGACTAGCGGCTAGCACAGATACGCAGTATTTT.

The J gene is TRBJ2-1, the V gene TRBV30, with TRBD2 matching 13 bases. Looked up from germline, CDR1 is GTSNPN and CDR2 is SVGIG (reference sequence). The CDR3 extends over 15 amino acids. With V trimmed by 1 base and J by 6 bases, 3 bases remained unmatched. The CDR3 bases are TGTGCCTGGAGTGGACTAGCGGGGGGTTCCAATGAGCAGTTCTTC. This gives the protein CAWSGLAGGSNEQFF. The full variable domain, completed using reference TRBV30 and TRBJ2-1, is SQTIHQWPATLVQPVGSPLSLECTVEGTSNPNLYWYRQAAGRGLQLLFYSVGIGQISSEVPQNLSASRPQDRQFILSSKKLLLSDSGFYLCAWSGLAGGSNEQFFGPGTRLTVL.

The chain links TRBV3-1 (or the pseudogene TRBV3-2) to TRBJ2-3; perhaps TRBD2 as D (5 bases). Trimming removed 2 bases from V and 9 bases from J, with 12 bases in between. This CDR3 is 13 amino acids long. Germline V gene data show CDR1 as LGHDT and CDR2 as YNNKEL (reference sequence). The CDR3 is CASSQPPRGTQYF. For the CDR3, the DNA is TGTGCCAGCAGCCAACCACCACGGGGAACGCAGTATTTT.

The chain combines TRBV7-2 with TRBJ2-6; D is unresolved. Germline CDR1 and CDR2: SGHTA and FQGNSA. V was shortened by 6 bases and J by 0 bases, with 6 bases between the two germline ends. The CDR3 runs 14 residues. CDR3: CASSYSSGANVLTF. The CDR3 DNA is TGTGCCAGCAGTTACAGCTCTGGGGCCAACGTCCTGACTTTC.

The chain is built from TRBV6-5 and TRBJ1-6, with D tentatively TRBD1 (5 bases). CDR3 length equals 13 residues. The V end was cut by 5 bases, the J end by 11 bases, with 13 bases between. Germline CDR1 and CDR2: MNHEY and SVGAGI. This CDR3 is CASSPGSDPPLHF. CDR3 bases: TGTGCCAGCAGTCCAGGGTCCGATCCACCCCTCCACTTT.

The chain recombines TRBV7-9 with TRBJ2-1; TRBD2 aligns across 8 bases. V dropped 1 base and J dropped 7; count of bases not matched to a gene: 6. The CDR3 length is 15 residues. Looked up from germline, CDR1 is SEHNR and CDR2 is FQNEAQ (reference sequence). CDR3 amino acids: CASSLGTGGRNEQFF. The CDR3, as DNA: TGTGCCAGCAGCTTAGGAACGGGGGGGCGGAATGAGCAGTTCTTC.